This T cell receptor (beta chain) was found in a study of vaccination effects on CD4 cells after COVID-19. CDR3 length: 19 residues. About this clone: Its antigen is unidentified.

Antigen-specific CD4+ T cells were expanded (with viral peptide pools) by the ViraFEST assay ahead of sequencing. A 10-day culture period preceded the isolation of CD4+ T cells. From March to December 2020, the person had a SARS-CoV-2 infection that was confirmed by PCR. Sequencing was performed with immunoSEQ multiplex PCR; in TCRdb, only in-frame clones are kept and a portion is missing. This sample has 30,000 to 40,000 clones; roughly 73% occur once, and the top ten carry about 33%. The chain joins TRBV21-1 to TRBJ2-1; the table's TRBD1 call for D was not verified on the DNA. TRBV21-1 is given as a pseudogene. The sequencing used CD4+ T cells from PBMCs cultured with a peptide pool, collected before COVID-19 vaccination. This clonotype originated in a human donor who had a prior SARS-CoV-2 infection. CDR3 sequence reads: CASSKRQVEGTGEDNEQFF. CDR3 coding DNA: TGTGCCAGCAGCAAACGGCAGGTAGAAGGCACAGGGGAAGACAATGAGCAGTTCTTC.